The 28 T cell receptor beta chains reported below all come from one sample, sequenced in a study of OX40 agonist ivuxolimab in advanced cancers. Clones were read by immunoSEQ multiplex PCR, and TCRdb kept only the in-frame ones, dropping some. The sample shows 15,000 to 20,000 clones, roughly 84% of them seen only once. This material consisted of CD4+ or CD8+ T cells sorted from blood, taken in a trial of the OX40 agonist ivuxolimab. The receptor source for this set is an adult with an advanced solid tumor such as melanoma, head and neck, liver or kidney cancer.

Turning to this clone: Other DNA sequences in this sample translate to the same CDR3. This chain joins TRBV5-1 and TRBJ2-7; TRBD2 matches 12 bases. The V and J ends lost 3 bases and 0 bases, in that order; junction bases with no gene match: 10. The CDR3 is 18 amino acids. Germline V gene lookup returns CDR1 SGHRS and CDR2 YFSETQ. In nucleotides, the CDR3 is TGCGCCAGCAGCTACCAGACTAGCGGGAGAAAGAACTCCTACGAGCAGTACTTC. Protein product: CASSYQTSGRKNSYEQYF.

As DNA, the CDR3 is TGTGCCAGCAGCTCGTTGGGGAGCTCCTACAATGAGCAGTTCTTC. This gives the protein CASSSLGSSYNEQFF. The V and J genes are TRBV7-2 and TRBJ2-1, with TRBD2 as a possible D gene (5 bases). Germline V gene lookup returns CDR1 SGHTA and CDR2 FQGNSA. CDR3 size: 15 residues. Trimming took 4 bases from V and 0 from J, leaving 10 bases between them.

This sequence joins TRBV28 and TRBJ1-5, with TRBD1 identical over 7 bases. The CDR3 runs to 15 residues. Germline lookup yields CDR1 MDHEN and CDR2 SYDVKM. V lost 10 bases to trimming and J lost 1 base; unmatched junction nucleotides: 10. CDR3 residues: CAIRTGEISNQPQHF. CDR3 sequence (DNA): TGTGCCATCAGAACAGGGGAAATCAGCAATCAGCCCCAGCATTTT.

This clone was counted a single time. V is TRBV7-2 and J is TRBJ1-1, with 7 bases that match TRBD1. After removal of 2 bases from V and 6 bases from J, the junction contained 9 bases not matched to a gene. The CDR3 is 15 residues long. CDR1 is SGHTA and CDR2 is FQGNSA in the germline V gene. The CDR3: CASSLRYRGLPEAFF. For the CDR3, the DNA is TGTGCCAGCAGCTTAAGGTACAGGGGTTTACCTGAAGCTTTCTTT.

Remarks on this clone: This sample includes further DNA sequences coding for the same CDR3. V and J are TRBV11-2 and TRBJ1-1; 8 nucleotides align to TRBD1. Per germline, CDR1 SGHAT and CDR2 FQNNGV. This CDR3 comprises 14 residues. V dropped 6 bases and J dropped 7; count of bases not matched to a gene: 10. In DNA form, the CDR3 reads TGTGCCAGCAGATCCACAGGGGGATACGATGAAGCTTTCTTT. This gives the protein CASRSTGGYDEAFF.

V and J are TRBV5-4 and TRBJ1-1; D remains ambiguous. The CDR3 contains 16 residues. With 0 bases removed from V and 5 bases from J, the gap between germline ends came to 17 bases. In germline, CDR1 is SGHNT, CDR2 YYREEE (reference sequence). For the CDR3, the DNA is TGTGCCAGCAGCTTGGCCGCCACCGGATTGGAGACTGAAGCTTTCTTT. It is translated as CASSLAATGLETEAFF.

The chain combines TRBV7-6 with TRBJ2-1; unclear D gene. The CDR3 extends over 13 amino acids. V was clipped by 3 bases and J by 4 bases, with 7 bases between them. CDR1 SGHVS and CDR2 FNYEAQ come from the germline V gene. The CDR3 bases are TGTGCCAGCAGCTTCCAGGCGTACAATGAGCAGTTCTTC. It is translated as CASSFQAYNEQFF. Combining the CDR3 with reference TRBV7-6 and TRBJ2-1 gives the whole variable domain GAGVSQSPRYKVTKRGQDVALRCDPISGHVSLYWYRQALGQGPEFLTYFNYEAQQDKSGLPNDRFSAERPEGSISTLTIQRTEQRDSAMYRCASSFQAYNEQFFGPGTRLTVL.

This clone has a single count. The chain carries TRBV14 and TRBJ2-7; 13 nucleotides match TRBD2. CDR1 and CDR2 from the germline V gene are SGHDN and FVKESK. The ends lost 1 base at V and 3 bases at J; junction bases unmatched: 18. The CDR3 consists of 21 residues. The DNA of the CDR3 is TGTGCCAGCAGCCAAGGTCGTTTAGGGACTAGCGGGACCACATCATACTACGAGCAGTACTTC. It is translated as CASSQGRLGTSGTTSYYEQYF.

V and J are TRBV4-1 and TRBJ1-2, with unresolved D. The CDR3 has 14 amino acids. Trimming took off 8 bases at V and 4 bases at J, with 17 bases between the two ends. CDR1 and CDR2 (germline): MGHRA, YSYEKL. The CDR3 here is CASGNKGQPYGYTF. As DNA, the CDR3 is TGCGCCAGCGGCAACAAGGGTCAGCCCTATGGCTACACCTTC.

This chain connects TRBV5-6 to TRBJ2-2, with D unclear. Trimming shortened V by 7 bases and J by 3 bases, and 19 bases separated the two germline ends. The CDR3 covers 16 residues. CDR1 and CDR2 from the germline V gene are SGHDT and YYEEEE. The CDR3 DNA reads TGTGCCAGCGCATCCCTCGGGCCCCATCACACCGGGGAGCTGTTTTTT. This translates into CASASLGPHHTGELFF.

The rearrangement uses TRBV25-1 and TRBJ2-1; 12 bases agree with TRBD1. The CDR3 extends over 14 amino acids. V was clipped by 4 bases and J by 8 bases; unmatched bases: 3. CDR1 MGHDK and CDR2 SYGVNS come from the germline V gene. DNA of the CDR3: TGTGCCAGCAGTGGGGACAGGGGGCGGGATGAGCAGTTCTTC. Translating gives CASSGDRGRDEQFF.

The chain uses TRBV5-6 and TRBJ1-1, with D possibly being TRBD1 (6 bases). Germline V gene sequence: CDR1 SGHDT, CDR2 YYEEEE. Trimming pared 2 bases from V and 1 base from J, leaving 18 bases between. The CDR3 totals 17 residues. The CDR3 DNA is TGTGCCAGCAGCTTTCTTGCGGCAGGGGCCGGGAACACTGAAGCTTTCTTT. Protein sequence: CASSFLAAGAGNTEAFF.

This clone was counted a single time. The V and J genes are TRBV30 and TRBJ1-4, with 10 bases identical to TRBD1. V was pared by 0 bases and J by 5 bases, with 6 bases of the junction left unmatched. Per the germline V gene, CDR1 is GTSNPN and CDR2 is SVGIG (reference sequence). The CDR3 is made up of 16 amino acids. CDR3 sequence (DNA): TGTGCCTGGAGTGTAGGACCGGGACAGGGGAATGAAAAACTGTTTTTT. This gives the protein CAWSVGPGQGNEKLFF.

The CDR3 bases are TGTGCCAGCGTCCCGACTCTGGGTGGGCAGGTGGGAAACACCATATATTTT. Translating it yields CASVPTLGGQVGNTIYF. The J gene is TRBJ1-3, the V gene TRBV28; D is unresolved. In germline, CDR1 is MDHEN, CDR2 SYDVKM. Trimming took 8 bases from V and 4 from J, leaving 24 bases between them. CDR3 length equals 17 residues. Full variable domain (missing parts from reference TRBV28 and TRBJ1-3): DVKVTQSSRYLVKRTGEKVFLECVQDMDHENMFWYRQDPGLGLRLIYFSYDVKMKEKGDIPEGYSVSREKKERFSLILESASTNQTSMYLCASVPTLGGQVGNTIYFGEGSWLTVV.

The chain employs TRBV19 and TRBJ2-7; D is perhaps TRBD1 (5 bases). Germline V gene lookup returns CDR1 LNHDA and CDR2 SQIVND (reference sequence). With 2 bases removed from V and 7 bases from J, the gap between germline ends came to 18 bases. The CDR3 runs 15 residues. CDR3: CASSISRAPVREQYF. DNA for the CDR3: TGTGCCAGTAGTATATCCAGGGCCCCAGTGAGAGAGCAGTACTTC. The complete variable domain, with remaining parts taken from reference TRBV19 and TRBJ2-7, reads DGGITQSPKYLFRKEGQNVTLSCEQNLNHDAMYWYRQDPGQGLRLIYYSQIVNDFQKGDIAEGYSVSREKKESFPLTVTSAQKNPTAFYLCASSISRAPVREQYFGPGTRLTVT.

The chain carries TRBV30 and TRBJ2-1; D gene unclear. CDR1 and CDR2 (germline): GTSNPN, SVGIG (reference sequence). V was shortened by 1 base and J by 12 bases, with 16 bases between the two germline ends. The CDR3 runs to 13 residues. CDR3 region: CAWSGLSQAGQFF. DNA for the CDR3: TGTGCCTGGAGTGGACTCTCCCAGGCAGGGCAGTTCTTC. Complete variable domain (other parts from reference TRBV30 and TRBJ2-1): SQTIHQWPATLVQPVGSPLSLECTVEGTSNPNLYWYRQAAGRGLQLLFYSVGIGQISSEVPQNLSASRPQDRQFILSSKKLLLSDSGFYLCAWSGLSQAGQFFGPGTRLTVL.

V and J are TRBV18 and TRBJ2-5, with D possibly matching TRBD2 (6 bases). The CDR3 sequence is 13 residues long. In germline, CDR1 is KGHSH, CDR2 LQKENI. The ends were cut back, 2 bases at V and 2 bases at J, with 6 bases in the middle. The CDR3 here is CASSPGGQETQYF. CDR3 coding DNA: TGTGCCAGCTCACCAGGGGGGCAAGAGACCCAGTACTTC.

The count of this clone is one. This chain connects TRBV27 to TRBJ2-6; D remains ambiguous. V lost 6 bases to trimming and J lost 0 bases, with 9 bases between them. Germline values: CDR1 MNHEY, CDR2 SMNVEV (reference sequence). The length of the CDR3 is 15 residues. CDR3 protein: CASSQGISGANVLTF. CDR3 nucleotides: TGTGCCAGCAGCCAAGGGATCTCTGGGGCCAACGTCCTGACTTTC. The full variable domain, its missing parts supplied by reference TRBV27 and TRBJ2-6, is EAQVTQNPRYLITVTGKKLTVTCSQNMNHEYMSWYRQDPGLGLRQIYYSMNVEVTDKGDVPEGYKVSRKEKRNFPLILESPSPNQTSLYFCASSQGISGANVLTFGAGSRLTVL.

J is TRBJ1-2 and V is TRBV6-5; 9 nucleotides match TRBD1. CDR1 and CDR2 from the germline V gene are MNHEY and SVGAGI. V was pared by 8 bases and J by 9 bases, with 7 bases of the junction left unmatched. The CDR3 is 12 residues long. CDR3 sequence reads: CASLRDRARYTF. The DNA of the CDR3 is TGTGCCAGCCTCCGGGACAGGGCCCGCTACACCTTC.

V usage is TRBV6-1 and J usage is TRBJ2-2; weak D call: TRBD2 (5 bases). Germline V lookup: CDR1 MNHNS, CDR2 SASEGT. The CDR3 runs 15 residues. Trimming took off 2 bases at V and 0 bases at J, with 7 bases between the two ends. The CDR3 nucleotides read TGTGCCAGCAGTGAACCAGCGGCGAACACCGGGGAGCTGTTTTTT. It specifies CASSEPAANTGELFF.

A single count supports this clone. V usage is TRBV27 and J usage is TRBJ1-2; D call uncertain. Trimming left V 6 bases short and J 5 bases short, with 22 bases between. CDR3 size: 16 residues. CDR1 and CDR2 from the germline V gene are MNHEY and SMNVEV (reference sequence). The CDR3 bases are TGTGCCAGCAGCCTCCCCCCGCTATGTTATCCTTATGGCTACACCTTC. Protein: CASSLPPLCYPYGYTF.

The rearrangement joins TRBV30 to TRBJ1-5, with D uncertain. The CDR3 covers 14 residues. V lost 2 bases to trimming and J lost 0 bases, with 8 bases between them. The germline gives CDR1 GTSNPN, CDR2 SVGIG (reference sequence). The CDR3, as DNA: TGTGCCTGGAGTACAGCGTATAGCAATCAGCCCCAGCATTTT. Protein product: CAWSTAYSNQPQHF.

The chain links TRBV6-5 to TRBJ2-3; either TRBD1 or TRBD2 may supply D (5 bases each). Trimming removed 6 bases at V and 1 base at J, with 14 bases between. Germline V gene lookup returns CDR1 MNHEY and CDR2 SVGAGI. The CDR3 spans 15 residues. The CDR3, as DNA: TGTGCCAGCAGCCCCCCCCAGGGAGGCACAGATACGCAGTATTTT. This translates into CASSPPQGGTDTQYF.

This clone was detected only once. The rearrangement joins TRBV30 to TRBJ2-2; D call uncertain. This CDR3 is built from 16 residues. Germline V lookup: CDR1 GTSNPN, CDR2 SVGIG (reference sequence). Trimming stripped 0 bases from V and 7 bases from J, with 18 bases between. CDR3 nucleotides: TGTGCCTGGAGTGTACTCCTTTCGAGGAGTCACGGGGAGCTGTTTTTT. This sequence encodes CAWSVLLSRSHGELFF.

This clone was recorded a few times. CDR3 protein: CASSVGTGEHEQFF. The CDR3 region has the DNA TGTGCCAGCAGCGTGGGGACAGGTGAGCATGAGCAGTTCTTC. V and J are TRBV5-8 and TRBJ2-1; TRBD1 aligns across 8 bases. Germline V gene sequence: CDR1 SGHTS, CDR2 YDEGEE. This CDR3 has 14 residues. Trimming removed 4 bases from V and 8 bases from J; junction bases left unmatched: 8.

The chain links TRBV5-5 to TRBJ2-1; 8 nucleotides agree with TRBD2. V shed 0 bases and J 7 bases; nucleotides not matched to a gene: 6. Germline CDR1 and CDR2: SGHKS and YYEKEE (reference sequence). The CDR3 loop spans 15 amino acids. The CDR3 nucleotides read TGTGCCAGCAGCTTGGCGGGAGGGTACATAAATGAGCAGTTCTTC. Protein: CASSLAGGYINEQFF.

About this clone: The same CDR3 arises from other DNA sequences in this sample as well. V usage is TRBV14 and J usage is TRBJ2-2, with D maybe TRBD2 (5 bases). Trimming took 1 base from V and 4 from J, leaving 10 bases between them. The CDR3 spans 15 residues. Germline assignment: CDR1 SGHDN and CDR2 FVKESK. The CDR3 sequence: CASSQVLGATGELFF. CDR3 coding DNA: TGTGCCAGCAGCCAAGTTTTGGGAGCCACCGGGGAGCTGTTTTTT.

This sequence joins TRBV7-6 and TRBJ1-3, with D perhaps matching TRBD1 (5 bases). The CDR3 is 15 amino acids. Per germline, CDR1 SGHVS and CDR2 FNYEAQ. V lost 2 bases, J lost 2 bases, and 10 bases lay in between. CDR3 sequence: CASSLSAGAGNTIYF. The CDR3 nucleotides read TGTGCCAGCAGCTTATCAGCGGGGGCTGGAAACACCATATATTTT.